These 4 T cell receptor beta chains were sequenced from one sample in a study of radiotherapy plus CTLA-4 blockade in lung cancer. Sequenced by immunoSEQ multiplex PCR; TCRdb stores in-frame clones only, minus some. The sample lists 25,000 to 35,000 clones, approximately 82% seen once, with 6% to 8% in the top ten. Source: peripheral blood, taken from a patient treated with radiotherapy plus ipilimumab. The receptors were sampled from a human donor with non-small cell lung cancer who had stable disease on radiotherapy plus ipilimumab.

The chain carries TRBV10-2 and TRBJ1-1, with 7 positions matching TRBD1. J was trimmed by 5 bases and V by 4 bases; bases with no gene match: 7. Looked up from germline, CDR1 is WSHSY and CDR2 is SAAADI. This CDR3 comprises 14 residues. The CDR3 region has the DNA TGCGCCAGCAGTGCTACAGGGGAGGTAACTGAAGCTTTCTTT. Amino acids: CASSATGEVTEAFF.

The rearrangement uses TRBV14 and TRBJ1-2; tentatively, D is TRBD1 (6 bases). CDR3 size: 15 residues. Germline V gene sequence: CDR1 SGHDN, CDR2 FVKESK. V was clipped by 3 bases and J by 1 base, with 12 bases between them. CDR3 sequence (DNA): TGTGCCAGCAGCCACCCGACAGGCATTAACTATGGCTACACCTTC. It is translated as CASSHPTGINYGYTF.

This sequence joins TRBV18 and TRBJ1-2; D uncertain. CDR3 length equals 13 residues. Germline V gives CDR1 KGHSH, CDR2 LQKENI. Trimming took off 0 bases at V and 5 bases at J, with 7 bases between the two ends. The CDR3 DNA sequence: TGTGCCAGCTCACCACCGAGGGTTTATGGCTACACCTTC. It codes for CASSPPRVYGYTF.

The chain carries TRBV5-1 and TRBJ1-1; D unresolved. Trimming removed 4 bases at V and 7 bases at J, with 11 bases between. The CDR3 sequence is 12 residues long. CDR1 SGHRS and CDR2 YFSETQ come from the germline V gene. CDR3 sequence reads: CASSAGPGEAFF. The CDR3 DNA follows: TGCGCCAGCAGCGCGGGCCCCGGTGAAGCTTTCTTT.